This TCR beta chain was sequenced during a study of blood T cell repertoires in COVID-19. Study at large: COVID-19 samples, acute and convalescent, were from the United States, Italy and Spain. The cDNA or gDNA used as material had been derived from T cells, B-cell-depleted T cells, or PBMCs.

In the original analysis: Counts of nucleated cells, estimated from reference gene primer amplification, were obtained. TCRdb's copy holds only in-frame clones and misses some; the assay was immunoSEQ multiplex PCR. The V and J calls and clone size were taken over from that table, and D and trimming were inferred from the DNA. The repertoire holds around 56,000 clones, with 80% as singletons. The CDR3 runs to 15 residues. Germline V gene data show CDR1 as ENHRY and CDR2 as SYGVKD. V shed 7 bases, J shed 9 bases, and the junction held 8 bases outside the gene matches. The receptor comes from a man in his 60s with acute or convalescent COVID-19. The V and J genes are TRBV10-3 and TRBJ2-1; 14 bases are shared with TRBD2. The sequenced sample consisted of peripheral blood. The CDR3 nucleotides are TGTGCCATCACCGCGACTAGCGGGGGGGCAGGTGAGCAGTTCTTC. It codes for CAITATSGGAGEQFF.